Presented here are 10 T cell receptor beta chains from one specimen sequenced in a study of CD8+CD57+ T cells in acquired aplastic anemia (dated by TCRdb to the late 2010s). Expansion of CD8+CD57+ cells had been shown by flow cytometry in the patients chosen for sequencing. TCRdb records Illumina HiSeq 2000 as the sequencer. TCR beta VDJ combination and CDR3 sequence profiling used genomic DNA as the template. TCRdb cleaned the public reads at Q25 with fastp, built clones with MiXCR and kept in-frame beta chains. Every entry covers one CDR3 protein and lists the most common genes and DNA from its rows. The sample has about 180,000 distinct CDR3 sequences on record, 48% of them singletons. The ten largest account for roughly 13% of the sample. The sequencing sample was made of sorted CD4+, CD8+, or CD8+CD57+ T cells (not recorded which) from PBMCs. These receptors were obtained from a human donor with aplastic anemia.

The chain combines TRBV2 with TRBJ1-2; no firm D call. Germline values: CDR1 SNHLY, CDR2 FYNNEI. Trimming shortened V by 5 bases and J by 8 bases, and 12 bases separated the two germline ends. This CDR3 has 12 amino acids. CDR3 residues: CASSTYAGGYTF. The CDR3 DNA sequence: TGTGCCAGCAGTACCTATGCGGGCGGCTACACCTTC.

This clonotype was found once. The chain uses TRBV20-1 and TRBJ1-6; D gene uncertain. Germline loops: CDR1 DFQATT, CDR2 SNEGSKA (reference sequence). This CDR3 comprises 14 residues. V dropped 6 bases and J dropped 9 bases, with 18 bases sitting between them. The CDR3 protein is CSALARDGISPLHF. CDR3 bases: TGCAGTGCCCTGGCGCGCGATGGGATTTCACCCCTCCACTTT.

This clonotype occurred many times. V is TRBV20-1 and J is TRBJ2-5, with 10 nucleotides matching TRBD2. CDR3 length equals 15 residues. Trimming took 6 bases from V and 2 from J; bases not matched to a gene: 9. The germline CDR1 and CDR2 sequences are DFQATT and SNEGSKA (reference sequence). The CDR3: CSAAHLAGAQETQYF. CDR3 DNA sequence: TGCAGTGCAGCTCACCTAGCGGGGGCGCAAGAGACCCAGTACTTC.

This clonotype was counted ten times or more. CDR3 DNA sequence: TGTGCCAGCAGTTCGTCCGCCGCCTACGAGCAGTACTTC. Encoded protein: CASSSSAAYEQYF. The genes are TRBV6-5 and TRBJ2-7; D is unclear. Germline lookup yields CDR1 MNHEY and CDR2 SVGAGI. Trimming left V 4 bases short and J 2 bases short, with 9 bases between. The CDR3 totals 13 residues.

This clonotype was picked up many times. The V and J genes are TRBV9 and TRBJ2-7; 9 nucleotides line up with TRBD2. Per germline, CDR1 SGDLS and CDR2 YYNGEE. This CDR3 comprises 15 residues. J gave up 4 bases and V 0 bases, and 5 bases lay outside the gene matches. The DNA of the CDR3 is TGTGCCAGCAGCGTAGGACCTAGCGGGGTTTACGAGCAGTACTTC. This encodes CASSVGPSGVYEQYF. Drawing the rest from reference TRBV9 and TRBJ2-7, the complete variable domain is DSGVTQTPKHLITATGQRVTLRCSPRSGDLSVYWYQQSLDQGLQFLIQYYNGEERAKGNILERFSAQQFPDLHSELNLSSLELGDSALYFCASSVGPSGVYEQYFGPGTRLTVT.

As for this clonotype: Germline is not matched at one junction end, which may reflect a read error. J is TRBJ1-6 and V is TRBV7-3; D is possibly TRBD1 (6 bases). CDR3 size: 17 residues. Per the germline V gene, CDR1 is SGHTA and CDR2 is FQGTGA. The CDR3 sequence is CASSLPLRGQYNSPLHF. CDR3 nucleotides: TGCGCCAGCAGCTTACCCCTGAGAGGACAGTATAATTCACCCCTCCACTTT.

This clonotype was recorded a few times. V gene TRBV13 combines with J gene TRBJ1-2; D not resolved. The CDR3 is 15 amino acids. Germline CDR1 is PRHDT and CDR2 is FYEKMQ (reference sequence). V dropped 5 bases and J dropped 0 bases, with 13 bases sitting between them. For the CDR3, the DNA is TGTGCCAGCAGCATACAGACGGGAGCTAACTATGGCTACACCTTC. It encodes CASSIQTGANYGYTF.

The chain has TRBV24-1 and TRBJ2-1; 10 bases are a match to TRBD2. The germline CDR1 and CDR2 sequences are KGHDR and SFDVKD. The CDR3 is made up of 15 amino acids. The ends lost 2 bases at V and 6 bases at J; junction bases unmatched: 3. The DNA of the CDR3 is TGTGCCACCAGTGATTCCCTAGCGGGGGCCAATGAGCAGTTCTTC. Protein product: CATSDSLAGANEQFF.

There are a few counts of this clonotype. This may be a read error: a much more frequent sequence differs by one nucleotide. In DNA, the CDR3 is TGCGCCAGCAGCGGACTAGCGGGGGGCCAAGAGACCCAGTGCTTC. Residues: CASSGLAGGQETQCF. The chain combines TRBV5-1 with TRBJ2-5, with TRBD2 matching 14 bases. Looked up from germline, CDR1 is SGHRS and CDR2 is YFSETQ. This CDR3 spans 15 amino acids.

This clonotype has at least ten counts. The CDR3 DNA follows: TGTGCCAGCAGTTCATCCCGGGTTCCGATAAAGACCCAGTACTTC. This gives the protein CASSSSRVPIKTQYF. This chain links TRBV28 with TRBJ2-5; D ambiguous. In germline, CDR1 is MDHEN, CDR2 SYDVKM. The CDR3 loop spans 15 amino acids. The V end lost 4 bases, the J end lost 6 bases, and 18 bases lay between the germline ends.